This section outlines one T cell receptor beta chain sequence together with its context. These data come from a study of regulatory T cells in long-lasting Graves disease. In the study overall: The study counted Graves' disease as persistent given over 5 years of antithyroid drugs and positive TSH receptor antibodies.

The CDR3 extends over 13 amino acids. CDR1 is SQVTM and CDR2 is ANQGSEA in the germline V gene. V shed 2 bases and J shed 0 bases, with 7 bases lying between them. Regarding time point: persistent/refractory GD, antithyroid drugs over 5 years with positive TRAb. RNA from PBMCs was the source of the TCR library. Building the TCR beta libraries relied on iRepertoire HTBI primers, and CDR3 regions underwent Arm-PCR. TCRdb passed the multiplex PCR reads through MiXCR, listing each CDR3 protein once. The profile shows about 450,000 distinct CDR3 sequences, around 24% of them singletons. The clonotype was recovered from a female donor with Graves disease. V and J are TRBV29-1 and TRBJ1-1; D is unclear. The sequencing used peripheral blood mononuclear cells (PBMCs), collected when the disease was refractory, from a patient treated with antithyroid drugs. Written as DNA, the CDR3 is TGCAGCGTTGAACAACAGATGAACACTGAAGCTTTCTTT. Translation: CSVEQQMNTEAFF.